The clone carrying this TCR beta chain was detected only a few times. The target antigen is unknown. These data originate in a study of T cell repertoires in cytomegalovirus infection. Whole-study context: CMV epitopes used comprised recently identified HLA-C-restricted ones and well-studied HLA-B-restricted ones. In public TCR beta signatures, there were indications of both CMV infection and matching HLA type.

V was cut by 4 bases and J by 0 bases, with 12 bases left in between. This CDR3 is 15 amino acids long. CDR1 and CDR2 (germline): SGDLS, YYNGEE. TCRdb analysed the reads with MiXCR anew, one entry per CDR3 protein. The profile covers 20,000 to 25,000 distinct CDR3 sequences, with around two fifths appearing a single time and about 94% taken by the ten largest. Study outcomes and limitations: The response measured ex vivo was dominated by TCR beta clonotypes (HLA-C-restricted and CMV-specific). Frequencies of public TCR beta families were cumulated, and this identified carriers of CMV plus the relevant HLA.

This receptor was identified in a human donor in good health (CMV status not recorded). Some clones in this sample may be carry-over from other donors' samples. This chain uses TRBV9 with TRBJ2-3; no clear D gene. Sequencing used CD8+ T cells from cultured PBMCs, obtained from culture after CMV antigen stimulation. CDR3 nucleotide sequence: TGTGCCAGCAGCCCCAGGTTGGGAAGCACAGATACGCAGTATTTT. It specifies CASSPRLGSTDTQYF.